A selection of T cell receptor beta chains follows, all from one sample in a study of cytomegalovirus exposure and HLA in healthy donors. Data came from immunoSEQ multiplex PCR; TCRdb stores just in-frame clones and leaves some out. Its clone listing holds just over 150,000 clones. Sequenced input: PBMCs. The receptors come from a man younger than 45 in good health and CMV-seronegative. The CDR3 runs from the conserved cysteine through the conserved F or W. The D gene is left open where the match is weak.

J gene	V gene	D gene	CDR3 DNA	CDR3 protein
TRBJ1-5	TRBV6-4	.	TGTGCCAGCAGTGAAGGGCAGGGAAATCAGCCCCAGCATTTT	CASSEGQGNQPQHF
TRBJ2-7	TRBV28	TRBD1	TGTGCCAGCAGTTTGGAGACAGGGTTTAAGTACGAGCAGTACTTC	CASSLETGFKYEQYF
TRBJ1-5	TRBV19	TRBD1	TGTGCCAGCAGACAGGGGGCCTCTCAGCCCCAGCATTTT	CASRQGASQPQHF
TRBJ2-3	TRBV5-1	.	TGCGCCAGCAGCTTAGGGGCAGATACGCAGTATTTT	CASSLGADTQYF
TRBJ2-7	TRBV4-1	.	TGCGCCAGCAAACCGACACCATTTGCCTACGAGCAGTACTTC	CASKPTPFAYEQYF
TRBJ2-5	TRBV10-3	.	TGTGCCATCAGTGGGGTAGGGACAATGGTCGAGCTTCAGGAGACCCAGTACTTC	CAISGVGTMVELQETQYF
TRBJ2-2	TRBV2	.	TGTGCCAGCAGAGTCTCCGCAGGGGATACCGGGGAGCTGTTTTTT	CASRVSAGDTGELFF
TRBJ1-4	TRBV5-4	.	TGTGCCAGCAGCTTGGACAGTTCAACTAATGAAAAACTGTTTTTT	CASSLDSSTNEKLFF
TRBJ1-1	TRBV19	.	TGTGCCAGTAGCGTGACAGCGAACACTGAAGCTTTCTTT	CASSVTANTEAFF
TRBJ2-7	TRBV10-2	TRBD2	TGCGCCAGCAGCCCCACAGGACTAGCGGCTTACGAGCAGTACTTC	CASSPTGLAAYEQYF
TRBJ2-7	TRBV28	TRBD1	TGTGCCAGCAGTTCCGGACAGGGCCCCTACGAGCAGTACTTC	CASSSGQGPYEQYF
TRBJ2-5	TRBV30	.	TGTGCCTGGAGTATACGGGTTAGAGAGACCCAGTACTTC	CAWSIRVRETQYF
TRBJ2-7	TRBV25-1	TRBD1	TGTGCCAGCAGCCCATTACCGGGACAGGGAACTAACGAGCAGTACTTC	CASSPLPGQGTNEQYF
TRBJ2-1	TRBV19	.	TGTGCCAGTTTAGATCCCTGGAGCAATGAGCAGTTCTTC	CASLDPWSNEQFF
TRBJ2-3	TRBV4-1	TRBD2	TGCGCCAGCAGCCGGAAGACTAGCGGGATTAAGCTTGGTACGCAGTATTTT	CASSRKTSGIKLGTQYF
TRBJ2-5	TRBV4-1	TRBD1	TGCGCCAGCAGCCAGGACCGACAGGGGATGGCAGAGACCCAGTACTTC	CASSQDRQGMAETQYF
TRBJ2-3	TRBV18	TRBD2	TGTGCCAGCTCACCACTTCCAGCGGGAGGCACAGATACGCAGTATTTT	CASSPLPAGGTDTQYF
TRBJ2-7	TRBV30	.	TGTGCCTGGAGTGTAAAGCCCGAGCAGTACTTC	CAWSVKPEQYF
TRBJ1-2	TRBV5-1	.	TGCGCCAGCAGCTTGGCCGGAGGAATTGACTATGGCTACACCTTC	CASSLAGGIDYGYTF
TRBJ2-1	TRBV5-1	TRBD2	TGCGCCAGCAGCTTGCTGGGGACTAGCGGGTATAATGAGCAGTTCTTC	CASSLLGTSGYNEQFF
TRBJ2-2	TRBV5-6	TRBD1	TGTGCCAGCAGCCCGGGACAGAAAAACACCGGGGAGCTGTTTTTT	CASSPGQKNTGELFF
TRBJ2-1	TRBV27	.	TGTGCCAGCAGGACCTTAAATAGCGATGAGCAGTTCTTC	CASRTLNSDEQFF
TRBJ1-2	TRBV5-1	TRBD1	TGCGCCAGCAGCCAGACAGGGGGCGTCTATGGCTACACCTTC	CASSQTGGVYGYTF
TRBJ1-5	TRBV4-1	.	TGCGCCAGCAGCCCCAGGGGCTATAGCAATCAGCCCCAGCATTTT	CASSPRGYSNQPQHF
TRBJ1-2	TRBV29-1	TRBD1	TGCAGCGTCGGACAGGGGTTGGAGGTGGGCTACACCTTC	CSVGQGLEVGYTF
TRBJ1-1	TRBV9	.	TGTGCCAGCAGCGTGGCAGGGGTGAACACTGAAGCTTTCTTT	CASSVAGVNTEAFF
TRBJ2-7	TRBV19	.	TGTGCCAGTAGCATAAATAGTGCCCCACAGCGGGAGCAGTACTTC	CASSINSAPQREQYF
TRBJ1-1	TRBV12-5	.	TGTGCTAGTGGTTTGGACCTAAAATCAGAGGGCTGGATCACTGAAGCTTTCTTT	CASGLDLKSEGWITEAFF
TRBJ2-6	TRBV19	.	TGTGCCAGTAGAGGGCTAGCCTACTCTGGGGCCAACGTCCTGACTTTC	CASRGLAYSGANVLTF
TRBJ1-1	TRBV11-3	.	TGTGCCAGCAGCTTAGAAGCGGGGAACACTGAAGCTTTCTTT	CASSLEAGNTEAFF
TRBJ2-2	TRBV9	.	TGTGCCAGCAGCCCACACGGGGGCGGGGAGCTGTTTTTT	CASSPHGGGELFF
TRBJ1-1	TRBV19	TRBD1	TGTGCCAGCGGGGACAGGGGGCAAACTGAAGCTTTCTTT	CASGDRGQTEAFF
TRBJ1-4	TRBV11-3	.	TGTGCCAGCAGCCCCGACTCTGCTGAAAAACTGTTTTTT	CASSPDSAEKLFF
TRBJ2-7	TRBV2	.	TGTGCCAGCACCAGTTTCGACGAGCAGTACTTC	CASTSFDEQYF
TRBJ2-5	TRBV10-2	TRBD2	TGCGCCAGCAGTGAGGGAACTAGCGGGAGGGGGGAGACCCAGTACTTC	CASSEGTSGRGETQYF
TRBJ2-2	TRBV5-1	.	TGCGCCAGCAGTAGTGGAGGTGGCACCGGGGAGCTGTTTTTT	CASSSGGGTGELFF
TRBJ1-5	TRBV5-1	TRBD1	TGCGCCAGCAGCTCGGGACAGGGCAATCAGCCCCAGCATTTT	CASSSGQGNQPQHF
TRBJ1-3	TRBV7-2	.	TGTGCCAGCAGCTTAGCGCAGGCAGCCGGAAACACCATATATTTT	CASSLAQAAGNTIYF
TRBJ1-2	TRBV15	.	TGTGCCACCAGCACGGCTGGGAGGGTAAGCTATGGCTACACCTTC	CATSTAGRVSYGYTF
TRBJ2-7	TRBV19	.	TGTGCCAGTAGTATAAGGGGCGGCGCCTACGAGCAGTACTTC	CASSIRGGAYEQYF
TRBJ1-3	TRBV7-2	.	TGTGCCAGCAGCTGGGCCTCAACCGAGACTGGAAACACCATATATTTT	CASSWASTETGNTIYF
TRBJ2-7	TRBV11-3	.	TGTGCCAGCAGCTTCTCTACAGGCTTCTACGAGCAGTACTTC	CASSFSTGFYEQYF
TRBJ2-2	TRBV7-3	.	TGTGCCAGCAGCGCCTCGACAGCGCTCACCGGGGAGCTGTTTTTT	CASSASTALTGELFF
TRBJ1-1	TRBV9	TRBD1	TGTGCCAGCGGAAGGGCCGGGACAGGGCCCACTGAAGCTTTCTTT	CASGRAGTGPTEAFF
TRBJ2-2	TRBV9	TRBD1	TGTGCCAGCAGGGGGACAGGGCTAAAGAACACCGGGGAGCTGTTTTTT	CASRGTGLKNTGELFF
TRBJ2-4	TRBV7-6	.	TGTGCCAGCAGCCCAGGGGCCCTGGGGGCCAAAAACATTCAGTACTTC	CASSPGALGAKNIQYF
TRBJ2-7	TRBV6-6	.	TGTGCCAGCAGTTTCCCCAGGGACGAGCAGTACTTC	CASSFPRDEQYF
TRBJ1-3	TRBV28	.	TGTGCCAGCAGTTTGTCAGGTTCTGGAAACACCATATATTTT	CASSLSGSGNTIYF